These 5 T cell receptor beta chains came from one sample sequenced in a study of shared clonotypes between healthy human individuals. Clones were sequenced by immunoSEQ multiplex PCR, and TCRdb holds only the in-frame ones, with some missing. The table shows 2 million to 3 million clones, with approximately 94% occurring only once. The sequenced material came from naive CD4+ T cells from PBMCs. Subset given: CD45RA+ positively selected. All receptors come from a man younger than 35 in good health. Some clones in this sample may be carry-over from other donors' samples.

V is TRBV19 and J is TRBJ1-2, with unresolved D. Trimming shortened V by 6 bases and J by 4 bases, and 18 bases separated the two germline ends. Germline V gives CDR1 LNHDA, CDR2 SQIVND (reference sequence). The CDR3 runs 15 residues. CDR3: CASSPSRGRFYGYTF. CDR3 nucleotides: TGTGCCAGTAGCCCCTCGAGAGGGCGGTTCTATGGCTACACCTTC. The full variable domain, completed using reference TRBV19 and TRBJ1-2, is DGGITQSPKYLFRKEGQNVTLSCEQNLNHDAMYWYRQDPGQGLRLIYYSQIVNDFQKGDIAEGYSVSREKKESFPLTVTSAQKNPTAFYLCASSPSRGRFYGYTFGSGTRLTVV.

V gene TRBV5-1 combines with J gene TRBJ2-5, with 13 bases matching TRBD2. The J call may not be correct, given that the DNA end is closer to TRBJ2-7. Germline V CDR1 and CDR2: SGHRS, YFSETQ. The CDR3 runs to 15 residues. The CDR3 DNA reads TGCGCCAGCAGCCCCCGGACTAGCGGGAGCCCCGAGCAGTACTTC. Amino acid sequence: CASSPRTSGSPEQYF.

Comment on this clone: This sample also contains other DNA sequences that code for the same CDR3. The rearrangement uses TRBV6-5 and TRBJ2-7, with D unresolved. Deletions cut 0 bases from V and 3 bases from J, with 9 bases between. The CDR3 is 14 residues long. From germline, CDR1 is MNHEY and CDR2 SVGAGI. The CDR3: CASSYSRRGYEQYF. CDR3 nucleotide sequence: TGTGCCAGCAGTTACTCGAGACGAGGCTACGAGCAGTACTTC.

In the case of this clone: The germline gene is not matched at one end of the junction; a read error may be the cause. The V and J genes are TRBV4-2 and TRBJ1-2; a possible D gene is TRBD1 (6 bases). Per germline, CDR1 LGHNA and CDR2 YNFKEQ. The CDR3 covers 14 residues. DNA of the CDR3: TGTGCCAGCAGCCCTGGACAGTTCAACTATGCCTACACCTTC. It codes for CASSPGQFNYAYTF.

V gene TRBV4-3 combines with J gene TRBJ1-5, with D maybe TRBD1 (5 bases). CDR1 LGHNA and CDR2 YSLEER come from the germline V gene. The V and J ends lost 0 bases and 2 bases respectively, with 29 bases between them. The CDR3 is 22 amino acids. The CDR3 DNA follows: TGCGCCAGCAGCCAAGACCCACAACCTCGGTGCAGGGAGGTCGAACGCAATCAGCCCCAGCATTTT. Protein: CASSQDPQPRCREVERNQPQHF.